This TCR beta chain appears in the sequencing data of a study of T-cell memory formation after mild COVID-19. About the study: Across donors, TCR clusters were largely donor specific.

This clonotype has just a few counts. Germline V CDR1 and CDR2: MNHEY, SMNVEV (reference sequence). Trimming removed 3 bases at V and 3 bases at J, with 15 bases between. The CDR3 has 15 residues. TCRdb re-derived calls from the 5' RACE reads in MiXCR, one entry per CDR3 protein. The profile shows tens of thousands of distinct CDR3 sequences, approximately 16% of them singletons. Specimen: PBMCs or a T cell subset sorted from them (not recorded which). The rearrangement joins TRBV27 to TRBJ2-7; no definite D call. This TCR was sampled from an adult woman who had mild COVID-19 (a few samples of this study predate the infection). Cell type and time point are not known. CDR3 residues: CASSFSQPTFYEQYF. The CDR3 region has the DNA TGTGCCAGCAGTTTCAGCCAGCCAACATTCTACGAGCAGTACTTC.